The present T cell receptor (beta chain) was sequenced within a study of blood T cell repertoires in COVID-19. Study details: Whether acute or convalescent, the COVID-19 samples came from the United States, Italy and Spain. Nucleic acid was either cDNA or gDNA, and it came from T cells, B-cell-depleted T cells, or PBMCs.

Per the original data handling: Reference gene primer amplification in the assay estimated nucleated cell counts. TCRdb keeps only in-frame clones here, not all; method: immunoSEQ multiplex PCR. V, J and clone size are those of that table, while D and trimming were read from the DNA. Of about 130,000 clones listed, around 89% were seen once; the top ten hold around 20%. The sequence derives from a man aged 50-60 years with active or convalescent COVID-19. Sequencing was done on a sample of peripheral blood.

For the CDR3, the DNA is TGCGCCAGCAGCCTTTATAGAGGTAGCGGGATCGGCACAGATACGCAGTATTTT. Protein sequence: CASSLYRGSGIGTDTQYF. The chain is built from TRBV4-1 and TRBJ2-3; 8 nucleotides align to TRBD2. The CDR3 is 18 amino acids. CDR1 and CDR2 from the germline V gene are MGHRA and YSYEKL. V was clipped by 4 bases and J by 1 base; unmatched bases: 13.